A selection of T cell receptor beta chains follows, all from one sample in a study of tumor-infiltrating lymphocytes in primary liver carcinoma. TCRdb re-derived calls from the multiplex PCR reads in MiXCR, one entry per CDR3 protein. Of fewer than 85,000 distinct CDR3 sequences in the sample, roughly 71% were seen once. Sequencing input: tumor-adjacent normal liver tissue. All receptors derive from a man aged 35 to 55 with primary liver carcinoma and hepatitis B virus infection. Each CDR3 is given with its conserved first and last residue. Fields, in order: CDR3 protein, CDR3 DNA, V gene, clone size, J gene, D gene. D genes are given only for firm matches. Expanded clones are given a class, and other clones once, few, many or no size at all.

CDR3aa: CASSRGQGVILQYF
CDR3nt: TGTGCCAGCAGCCGGGGACAGGGAGTCATCCTGCAGTACTTC
v_gene: TRBV14
abundance: -
j_gene: TRBJ2-7
d_gene: TRBD1

CDR3aa: CASSPSGVNVLTF
CDR3nt: TGTGCCAGCAGCCCCTCTGGGGTCAATGTCCTGACTTTC
v_gene: TRBV12-3/TRBV12-4
abundance: -
j_gene: TRBJ2-6
d_gene: -

CDR3aa: CASSEPLTGSYEQYF
CDR3nt: TGTGCCAGCAGTGAACCCCTGACAGGGAGCTACGAGCAGTACTTC
v_gene: TRBV6-1
abundance: -
j_gene: TRBJ2-7
d_gene: TRBD1

CDR3aa: CASSTLWGNRVEQFF
CDR3nt: TGTGCCAGTAGTACATTGTGGGGTAATAGGGTTGAGCAGTTCTTC
v_gene: TRBV19
abundance: few
j_gene: TRBJ2-1
d_gene: -

CDR3aa: CAISVSSTRIGKNIQYF
CDR3nt: TGTGCCATCAGTGTGTCCTCCACAAGGATTGGCAAAAACATTCAGTACTTC
v_gene: TRBV10-3
abundance: -
j_gene: TRBJ2-4
d_gene: -

CDR3aa: CAGAPNRRYEQYF
CDR3nt: TGTGCTGGGGCTCCAAACAGGAGGTACGAGCAGTACTTC
v_gene: TRBV6-1
abundance: many
j_gene: TRBJ2-7
d_gene: -

CDR3aa: CSADLGVDEQFF
CDR3nt: TGCAGCGCTGATCTGGGGGTGGATGAGCAGTTCTTC
v_gene: TRBV29-1
abundance: -
j_gene: TRBJ2-1
d_gene: -

CDR3aa: CASSLVRNTGELFF
CDR3nt: TGTGCCAGCAGCTTAGTACGAAACACCGGGGAGCTGTTTTTT
v_gene: TRBV7-9
abundance: many
j_gene: TRBJ2-2
d_gene: -

CDR3aa: CASSYTSSGPYSGELFF
CDR3nt: TGCGCCAGCAGTTACACTTCTAGCGGGCCCTACTCCGGGGAGCTGTTTTTT
v_gene: TRBV6-2/TRBV6-3
abundance: once
j_gene: TRBJ2-2
d_gene: TRBD2

CDR3aa: CASSPRTGDFYDQYF
CDR3nt: TGTGCCAGTAGCCCCCGAACAGGGGACTTCTACGATCAGTACTTC
v_gene: TRBV11-2
abundance: -
j_gene: TRBJ2-7
d_gene: -

CDR3aa: CASMVWGKVRRGDTQYF
CDR3nt: TGTGCCAGCATGGTATGGGGGAAAGTCCGAAGGGGAGATACGCAGTATTTT
v_gene: TRBV12-3/TRBV12-4
abundance: -
j_gene: TRBJ2-3
d_gene: -

CDR3aa: CASSFNSTYEYYF
CDR3nt: TGTGCCAGCAGCTTCAACAGCACCTACGAGTACTACTTC
v_gene: TRBV11-2
abundance: -
j_gene: TRBJ2-7
d_gene: -

CDR3aa: CASSPKGPFDTQYF
CDR3nt: TGTGCCAGCAGCCCTAAGGGCCCGTTTGATACGCAGTATTTT
v_gene: TRBV11-1
abundance: many
j_gene: TRBJ2-3
d_gene: -

CDR3aa: CASSPRLVPYEQYF
CDR3nt: TGTGCCAGCAGTCCACGGTTGGTTCCCTACGAGCAGTACTTC
v_gene: TRBV27
abundance: -
j_gene: TRBJ2-7
d_gene: -

CDR3aa: CASSPRQVPGHFWGYTF
CDR3nt: TGTGCCAGCAGCCCGCGACAAGTCCCGGGACACTTCTGGGGCTACACCTTC
v_gene: TRBV4-2
abundance: many
j_gene: TRBJ1-2
d_gene: -

CDR3aa: CASNPEGRLSQYGYTF
CDR3nt: TGTGCCAGCAACCCCGAGGGCAGGCTGTCCCAATATGGCTACACCTTC
v_gene: TRBV7-9
abundance: -
j_gene: TRBJ1-2
d_gene: -

CDR3aa: CASSLRREGYKEQFF
CDR3nt: TGTGCCAGTAGCTTACGTCGGGAGGGCTATAAAGAGCAGTTCTTC
v_gene: TRBV11-2
abundance: -
j_gene: TRBJ2-1
d_gene: TRBD2

CDR3aa: CASSQDRDSTDTQHF
CDR3nt: TGTGCCAGCAGCCAAGATAGGGACAGTACAGATACGCAGCATTTT
v_gene: TRBV4-2
abundance: -
j_gene: TRBJ1-5
d_gene: TRBD1

CDR3aa: CASRYSGNTDTQYF
CDR3nt: TGTGCCAGCAGATACAGCGGGAATACAGATACGCAGTATTTT
v_gene: TRBV6-6
abundance: many
j_gene: TRBJ2-3
d_gene: TRBD2

CDR3aa: CASSLQGLGTRELLF
CDR3nt: TGTGCCAGCAGCTTACAGGGCTTGGGGACCAGGGAGCTGCTTTTT
v_gene: TRBV5-4
abundance: -
j_gene: TRBJ2-2
d_gene: -

CDR3aa: CVSAGQFSTGELFF
CDR3nt: TGTGTCAGCGCGGGTCAGTTTAGCACCGGGGAGCTGTTTTTT
v_gene: TRBV11-2
abundance: -
j_gene: TRBJ2-2
d_gene: -

CDR3aa: CSTRLRERVTDTQYF
CDR3nt: TGCAGCACCCGGCTGCGGGAGAGGGTCACAGATACGCAGTATTTT
v_gene: TRBV29-1
abundance: few
j_gene: TRBJ2-3
d_gene: TRBD2

CDR3aa: CASSTGQQYNEQFF
CDR3nt: TGCGCCAGCAGCACGGGGCAGCAGTACAATGAGCAGTTCTTC
v_gene: TRBV5-1
abundance: -
j_gene: TRBJ2-1
d_gene: -

CDR3aa: CASSAPPGLAGGSSYEQYF
CDR3nt: TGTGCCAGCAGCGCACCTCCGGGACTAGCGGGAGGGAGCTCCTACGAGCAGTACTTC
v_gene: TRBV6-6
abundance: many
j_gene: TRBJ2-7
d_gene: TRBD2

CDR3aa: CASSPATKRDTQYF
CDR3nt: TGTGCCAGCTCTCCCGCCACCAAGCGAGATACGCAGTATTTT
v_gene: TRBV7-8
abundance: many
j_gene: TRBJ2-3
d_gene: -

CDR3aa: CAISQEDRSRDTQYF
CDR3nt: TGTGCCATCAGCCAAGAGGACAGGTCCAGAGATACGCAGTATTTT
v_gene: TRBV4-3
abundance: -
j_gene: TRBJ2-3
d_gene: TRBD1

CDR3aa: CANSEPEFLYEQYF
CDR3nt: TGTGCCAACAGTGAACCCGAATTTTTATACGAGCAGTACTTC
v_gene: TRBV6-1
abundance: -
j_gene: TRBJ2-7
d_gene: -

CDR3aa: CASSLDSSSSYNEQFF
CDR3nt: TGTGCCAGCAGCTTGGACTCCTCTAGCTCCTACAATGAGCAGTTCTTC
v_gene: TRBV5-6
abundance: many
j_gene: TRBJ2-1
d_gene: -

CDR3aa: CASSVAGLNVQFF
CDR3nt: TGTGCTAGCAGTGTAGCGGGATTAAATGTGCAGTTCTTC
v_gene: TRBV6-1
abundance: -
j_gene: TRBJ2-1
d_gene: TRBD2

CDR3aa: CASSLTFDRSYEQCF
CDR3nt: TGTGCCAGCAGCCTTACCTTCGACAGATCCTACGAGCAGTGCTTC
v_gene: TRBV11-1
abundance: -
j_gene: TRBJ2-7
d_gene: -

CDR3aa: CASSLVELVLGSEQFF
CDR3nt: TGTGCCAGCAGTTTAGTGGAATTGGTACTAGGGAGTGAGCAGTTCTTC
v_gene: TRBV12-3/TRBV12-4
abundance: once
j_gene: TRBJ2-1
d_gene: -

CDR3aa: CASSPGLKQVTWELFF
CDR3nt: TGTGCCAGCAGTCCCGGTCTGAAACAGGTCACCTGGGAGCTGTTTTTT
v_gene: TRBV12-3/TRBV12-4
abundance: -
j_gene: TRBJ2-2
d_gene: -

CDR3aa: CAGSFYWASTDTQYF
CDR3nt: TGTGCCGGCAGCTTCTACTGGGCTAGCACAGATACGCAGTATTTT
v_gene: TRBV11-2
abundance: -
j_gene: TRBJ2-3
d_gene: -

CDR3aa: CDTSEWQGADEQFF
CDR3nt: TGTGACACCAGTGAATGGCAGGGGGCGGATGAGCAGTTCTTC
v_gene: TRBV6-1
abundance: -
j_gene: TRBJ2-1
d_gene: TRBD1

CDR3aa: CASRGRPGPGYNEQFF
CDR3nt: TGTGCCAGCAGAGGAAGACCGGGACCTGGTTACAATGAGCAGTTCTTC
v_gene: TRBV6-1
abundance: -
j_gene: TRBJ2-1
d_gene: -

CDR3aa: CASSFRGSSYGYAF
CDR3nt: TGTGCCAGCAGTTTTCGTGGGAGCAGCTATGGCTACGCCTTC
v_gene: TRBV12-3/TRBV12-4
abundance: -
j_gene: TRBJ1-2
d_gene: -

CDR3aa: CASSEGSTLSTEAFF
CDR3nt: TGTGCCAGCAGCGAGGGCAGTACGTTGAGCACTGAAGCTTTCTTT
v_gene: TRBV5-4
abundance: few
j_gene: TRBJ1-1
d_gene: -

CDR3aa: CASSSGTSGSRETQYF
CDR3nt: TGCGCCAGCAGCTCCGGGACTAGCGGCTCCCGGGAGACCCAGTACTTC
v_gene: TRBV5-1
abundance: -
j_gene: TRBJ2-5
d_gene: TRBD2

CDR3aa: CASHRGRTGELFF
CDR3nt: TGTGCCAGTCACAGGGGACGCACCGGGGAGCTGTTTTTT
v_gene: TRBV6-5
abundance: many
j_gene: TRBJ2-2
d_gene: TRBD1

CDR3aa: CASSQTTSGHTNTGELFF
CDR3nt: TGCGCCAGCAGCCAAACCACTAGCGGACATACGAACACCGGGGAGCTGTTTTTT
v_gene: TRBV4-3
abundance: -
j_gene: TRBJ2-2
d_gene: TRBD2

CDR3aa: CSVATGSKSQPQHF
CDR3nt: TGCAGCGTAGCGACAGGGAGTAAAAGTCAGCCCCAGCATTTT
v_gene: TRBV29-1
abundance: few
j_gene: TRBJ1-5
d_gene: TRBD1

CDR3aa: CVSSFYAGSTDTQYF
CDR3nt: TGTGTCAGCAGTTTCTACGCGGGTAGCACAGATACGCAGTATTTT
v_gene: TRBV11-2
abundance: -
j_gene: TRBJ2-3
d_gene: -